Sequencing of this T cell receptor beta chain was carried out in a study of cytomegalovirus exposure and HLA in healthy donors. Primers for the PCR totalled 60 Vbeta and 13 Jbeta. Profiling relied on immunoSEQ multiplex PCR, and the TCRdb table lists in-frame clones only, not all of them. The sample shows around 140,000 clones, around 10% of them seen only once. This clone has only a few counts. The receptor comes from a man aged 45-65 years in good health and CMV-seronegative. The sequencing input was PBMCs.

The DNA of the CDR3 is TGCGCCAGCAGCCTTGGGACAGGGGCCCGCTACGAGCAGTACTTC. Amino acids: CASSLGTGARYEQYF. This chain connects TRBV5-1 to TRBJ2-7; the match to TRBD1 covers 10 bases. The germline V gene encodes CDR1 SGHRS and CDR2 YFSETQ. The CDR3 loop spans 15 amino acids. V was clipped by 4 bases and J by 3 bases; unmatched bases: 7. The entire variable domain, with the rest obtained from reference TRBV5-1 and TRBJ2-7, is as follows: KAGVTQTPRYLIKTRGQQVTLSCSPISGHRSVSWYQQTPGQGLQFLFEYFSETQRNKGNFPGRFSGRQFSNSRSEMNVSTLELGDSALYLCASSLGTGARYEQYFGPGTRLTVT.